Sequencing of this T cell receptor (beta chain) was carried out in a study of cytomegalovirus exposure and HLA in healthy donors. Study as a whole: A data release that came early held approximately 85 million unique TCRs from HLA-typed donors.

Germline CDR1 is SGHKS and CDR2 is YYEKEE (reference sequence). This CDR3 has 14 residues. V lost 1 base to trimming and J lost 3 bases, with 9 bases between them. With 60 Vbeta and 13 Jbeta primers, the PCR was carried out. TCRdb keeps only in-frame clones here, not all; method: immunoSEQ multiplex PCR. The data show some 150,000 clones, approximately 80% seen once. Turning to this clone: Its specificity is unknown.

Study-wide findings and caveats: Exclusion applied to some V segments, including TRBV6-2 and TRBV6-3, as they were indistinguishable.

The genes are TRBV5-5 and TRBJ2-3; D remains unclear. The sequenced sample was PBMCs. The sequence derives from a man aged 18 to 30 in good health and CMV-seropositive. This CDR3 is CASSLFTATDTQYF. DNA of the CDR3: TGTGCCAGCAGCTTGTTTACTGCAACAGATACGCAGTATTTT.